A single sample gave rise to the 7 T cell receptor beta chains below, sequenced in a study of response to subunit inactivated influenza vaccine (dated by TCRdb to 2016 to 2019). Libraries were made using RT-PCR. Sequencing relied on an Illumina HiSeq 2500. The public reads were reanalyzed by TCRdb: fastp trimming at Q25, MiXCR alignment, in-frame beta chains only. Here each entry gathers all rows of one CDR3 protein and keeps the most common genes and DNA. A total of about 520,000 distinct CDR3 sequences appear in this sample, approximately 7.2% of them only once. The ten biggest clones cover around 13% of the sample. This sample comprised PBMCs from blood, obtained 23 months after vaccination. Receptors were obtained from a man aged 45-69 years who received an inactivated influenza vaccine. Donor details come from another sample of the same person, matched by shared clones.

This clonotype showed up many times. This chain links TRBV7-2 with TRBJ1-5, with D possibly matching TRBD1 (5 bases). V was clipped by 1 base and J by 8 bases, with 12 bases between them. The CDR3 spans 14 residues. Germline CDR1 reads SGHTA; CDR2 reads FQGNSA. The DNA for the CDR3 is TGTGCCAGCAGCTTAGATAGGGGTAGTAAGCCCCAGCATTTT. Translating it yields CASSLDRGSKPQHF.

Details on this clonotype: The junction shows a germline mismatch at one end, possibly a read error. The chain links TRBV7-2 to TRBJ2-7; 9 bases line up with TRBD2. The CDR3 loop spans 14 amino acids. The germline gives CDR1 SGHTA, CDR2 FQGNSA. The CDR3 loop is CASSLEGGLAVKDF. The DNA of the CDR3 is TGTGCCAGCAGCTTAGAGGGGGGACTAGCTGTTAAGGACTTC.

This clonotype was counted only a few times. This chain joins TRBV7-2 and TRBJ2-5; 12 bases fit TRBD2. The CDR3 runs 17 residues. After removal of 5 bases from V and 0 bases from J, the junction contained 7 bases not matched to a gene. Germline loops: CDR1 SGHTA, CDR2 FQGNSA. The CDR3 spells CASSPPTSGGYQETQYF. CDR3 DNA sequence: TGTGCCAGCAGCCCCCCGACTAGCGGGGGATACCAAGAGACCCAGTACTTC.

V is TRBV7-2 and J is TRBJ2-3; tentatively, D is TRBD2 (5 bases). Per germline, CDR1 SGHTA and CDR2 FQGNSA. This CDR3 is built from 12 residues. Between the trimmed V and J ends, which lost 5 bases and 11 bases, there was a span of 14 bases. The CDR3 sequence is CASSRVRGEQYF. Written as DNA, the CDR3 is TGTGCCAGCAGCCGAGTCCGGGGAGAGCAGTATTTT. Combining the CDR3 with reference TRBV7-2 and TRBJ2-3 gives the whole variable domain GAGVSQSPSNKVTEKGKDVELRCDPISGHTALYWYRQSLGQGLEFLIYFQGNSAPDKSGLPSDRFSAERTGGSVSTLTIQRTQQEDSAVYLCASSRVRGEQYFGPGTRLTVL.

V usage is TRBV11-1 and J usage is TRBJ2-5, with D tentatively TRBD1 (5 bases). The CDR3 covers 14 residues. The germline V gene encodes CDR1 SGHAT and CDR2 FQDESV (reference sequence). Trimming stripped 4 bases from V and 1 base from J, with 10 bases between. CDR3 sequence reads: CASSSRGLQETQYF. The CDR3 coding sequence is TGTGCCAGCAGCTCTAGGGGTCTCCAAGAGACCCAGTACTTC.

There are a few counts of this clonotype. The CDR3 DNA sequence: TGTGCCAGCAGTTGGTCGGGGGATCAGCCCCAGCATTTT. Amino acids: CASSWSGDQPQHF. The chain employs TRBV12-3 or TRBV12-4 and TRBJ1-5, with D maybe TRBD1 (5 bases). Trimming stripped 4 bases from V and 5 bases from J, with 9 bases between. The CDR3 length is 13 residues.

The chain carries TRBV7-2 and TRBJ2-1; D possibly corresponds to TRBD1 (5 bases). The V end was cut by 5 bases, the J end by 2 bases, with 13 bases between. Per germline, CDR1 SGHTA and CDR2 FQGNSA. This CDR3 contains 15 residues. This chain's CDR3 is CASSTDSRPYNEQFF. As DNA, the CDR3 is TGTGCCAGCAGCACAGACAGCCGTCCCTACAATGAGCAGTTCTTC. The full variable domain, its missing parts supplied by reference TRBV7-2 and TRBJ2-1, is GAGVSQSPSNKVTEKGKDVELRCDPISGHTALYWYRQSLGQGLEFLIYFQGNSAPDKSGLPSDRFSAERTGGSVSTLTIQRTQQEDSAVYLCASSTDSRPYNEQFFGPGTRLTVL.